A selection of T cell receptor beta chains follows, all from one sample in a study of blood T cells in healthy people across ages. TCRdb reprocessed the 5' RACE reads via MiXCR and lists one record per CDR3 protein. This sample has some 800,000 distinct CDR3 sequences, with approximately 48% found just once. The sequencing sample was made of blood. These receptors were collected from a man in his 60s in good health. CDR3s include the opening cysteine and the closing phenylalanine or tryptophan. Fields, in order: CDR3 DNA, CDR3 protein, D gene, V gene, clone size, J gene. A D gene is named only where the DNA matches it firmly. Only some rows state a clone size, as once, few, many or a class for expanded clones.

CDR3nt: TGTGCCAGCAGCTTAGCGATGAACACCGGGGAGCTGTTTTTT
CDR3aa: CASSLAMNTGELFF
d_gene: NA
v_gene: TRBV7-2
abundance: few
j_gene: TRBJ2-2

CDR3nt: TGCAGTGCCAGAGATAAACTAGCGGGGGGACAAGAGACCCAGTACTTC
CDR3aa: CSARDKLAGGQETQYF
d_gene: TRBD2
v_gene: TRBV20-1
abundance: once
j_gene: TRBJ2-5

CDR3nt: TGTGCCAGCACGGACACAGACCAAGCCAAAAACATTCAGTACTTC
CDR3aa: CASTDTDQAKNIQYF
d_gene: NA
v_gene: TRBV4-2
abundance: NA
j_gene: TRBJ2-4

CDR3nt: TGTGCCAGCAGCCAAGTTTTTGGGGCTGGACAGCCCCAGCATTTT
CDR3aa: CASSQVFGAGQPQHF
d_gene: NA
v_gene: TRBV3-1
abundance: few
j_gene: TRBJ1-5

CDR3nt: TGTGCCAGCAGTGGGACTAGCGGGGACGGGGCTACGCAGTATTTT
CDR3aa: CASSGTSGDGATQYF
d_gene: TRBD2
v_gene: TRBV6-4
abundance: NA
j_gene: TRBJ2-3

CDR3nt: TGTGCCTGGGCGGCGCGAACGAACACCGGGGAGCTGTTTTTT
CDR3aa: CAWAARTNTGELFF
d_gene: NA
v_gene: TRBV30
abundance: NA
j_gene: TRBJ2-2

CDR3nt: TGTGCCAGCAGCGCCGTCAACGCTGAGCAGTTCTTC
CDR3aa: CASSAVNAEQFF
d_gene: NA
v_gene: TRBV7-8
abundance: few
j_gene: TRBJ2-1

CDR3nt: TGTGCCAGCAGTCGGACATGGCCCAATTCACCCCTCCACTTT
CDR3aa: CASSRTWPNSPLHF
d_gene: NA
v_gene: TRBV12-3/TRBV12-4
abundance: NA
j_gene: TRBJ1-6

CDR3nt: TGCGCCAGCAGCTCTGACAGGGCTGAGAACGAGCAGTACTTC
CDR3aa: CASSSDRAENEQYF
d_gene: TRBD1
v_gene: TRBV4-3
abundance: NA
j_gene: TRBJ2-7

CDR3nt: TGTGCCAGCAGCCCTCGCCCAGGCACAGATACGCAGTATTTT
CDR3aa: CASSPRPGTDTQYF
d_gene: NA
v_gene: TRBV7-2
abundance: NA
j_gene: TRBJ2-3

CDR3nt: TGTGCCAGCAACCGGGGGAGGGTGGTAGACAATGAGCAGTTCTTC
CDR3aa: CASNRGRVVDNEQFF
d_gene: TRBD2
v_gene: TRBV6-5
abundance: NA
j_gene: TRBJ2-1

CDR3nt: TGTGCCAGCAGTTCGGGAGTCTATGGCTACACCTTC
CDR3aa: CASSSGVYGYTF
d_gene: NA
v_gene: TRBV6-5
abundance: NA
j_gene: TRBJ1-2

CDR3nt: TGCGCCAGCAGCGGTCAGCGGGGGGGAGCAGATACGCAGTATTTT
CDR3aa: CASSGQRGGADTQYF
d_gene: TRBD2
v_gene: TRBV5-1
abundance: NA
j_gene: TRBJ2-3

CDR3nt: TGCAGTGCTAGAGATCAAGGGACAAACACAGATACGCAGTATTTT
CDR3aa: CSARDQGTNTDTQYF
d_gene: NA
v_gene: TRBV20-1
abundance: NA
j_gene: TRBJ2-3